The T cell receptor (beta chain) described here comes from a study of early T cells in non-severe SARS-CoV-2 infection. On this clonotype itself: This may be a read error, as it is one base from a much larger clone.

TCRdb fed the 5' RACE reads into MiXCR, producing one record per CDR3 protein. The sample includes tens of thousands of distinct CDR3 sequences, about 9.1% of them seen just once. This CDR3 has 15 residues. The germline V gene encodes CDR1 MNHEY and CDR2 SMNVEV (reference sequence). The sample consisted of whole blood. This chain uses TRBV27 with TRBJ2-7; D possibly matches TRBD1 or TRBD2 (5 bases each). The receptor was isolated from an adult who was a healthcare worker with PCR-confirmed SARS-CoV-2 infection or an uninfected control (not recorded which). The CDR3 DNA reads TGTGTCAGCAGTGTGGGGACCCAGATAATCTACGAGCAGTACTTC. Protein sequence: CVSSVGTQIIYEQYF.